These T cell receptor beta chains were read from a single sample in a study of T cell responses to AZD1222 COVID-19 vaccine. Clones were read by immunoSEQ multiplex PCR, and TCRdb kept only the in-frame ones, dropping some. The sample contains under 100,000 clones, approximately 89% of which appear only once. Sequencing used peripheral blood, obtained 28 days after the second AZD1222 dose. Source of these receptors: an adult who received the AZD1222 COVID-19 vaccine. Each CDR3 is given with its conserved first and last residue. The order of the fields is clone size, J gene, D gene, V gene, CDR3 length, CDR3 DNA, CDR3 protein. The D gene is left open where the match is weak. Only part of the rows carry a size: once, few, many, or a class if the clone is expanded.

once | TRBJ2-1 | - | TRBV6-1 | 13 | TGTGCCAGCAGTGAAATGTTCAACAATGAGCAGTTCTTC | CASSEMFNNEQFF
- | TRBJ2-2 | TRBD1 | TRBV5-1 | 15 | TGCGCCAGCAGCTTGGGACAGGGATCCACCGGGGAGCTGTTTTTT | CASSLGQGSTGELFF
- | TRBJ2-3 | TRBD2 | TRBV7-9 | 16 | TGTGCCAGCAGCTTATTGCTAGCGGGGGTTGCAGATACGCAGTATTTT | CASSLLLAGVADTQYF
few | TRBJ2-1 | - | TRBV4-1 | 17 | TGCGCCAGCAGCCAAGATAGTGGGGGGTTTGGGGACAATGAGCAGTTCTTC | CASSQDSGGFGDNEQFF
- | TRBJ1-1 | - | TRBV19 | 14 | TGTGCCAGTAGTATGTCTCAGCAGAACACTGAAGCTTTCTTT | CASSMSQQNTEAFF
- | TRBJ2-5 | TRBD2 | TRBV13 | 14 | TGTGCCAGCAGGGCCCCGGGACTAGGAAAGACCCAGTACTTC | CASRAPGLGKTQYF
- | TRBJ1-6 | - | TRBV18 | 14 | TGTGCCAGCTCAGCACAGGGTATACGTTCACCCCTCCACTTT | CASSAQGIRSPLHF
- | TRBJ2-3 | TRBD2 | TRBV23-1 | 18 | TGCGCCAGCAGTCAGACAATACAAAAGCGGGGGAGCACAGATACGCAGTATTTT | CASSQTIQKRGSTDTQYF
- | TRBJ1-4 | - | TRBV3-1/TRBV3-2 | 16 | TGTGCCAGCAGCCAAGACGGGGCCGCAACTAATGAAAAACTGTTTTTT | CASSQDGAATNEKLFF
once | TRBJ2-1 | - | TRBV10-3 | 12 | TGTGCCATCAGCAACAGGGTGCATGAGCAGTTCTTC | CAISNRVHEQFF
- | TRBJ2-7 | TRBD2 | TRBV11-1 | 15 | TGTGCCAGCGCGCCGGGACTAGGAAGCTCCTACGAGCAGTACTTC | CASAPGLGSSYEQYF
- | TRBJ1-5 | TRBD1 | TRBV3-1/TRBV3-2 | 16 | TGTGCCAGCAGCCAAGATTGGGGACAGGGAAGACAGCCCCAGCATTTT | CASSQDWGQGRQPQHF
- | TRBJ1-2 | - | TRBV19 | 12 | TGTGCCAGTAGTATGAGACAAGGTCGCTACACCTTC | CASSMRQGRYTF
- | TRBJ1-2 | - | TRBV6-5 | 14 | TGTGCCAGCAGTTACTCGACCCAGGGCCATGGCTACACCTTC | CASSYSTQGHGYTF
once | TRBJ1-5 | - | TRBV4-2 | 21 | TGTGCCAGCAGCCAAGAGAGGATTACAGGGATTGGGGTTGAGGGCAATCAGCCCCAGCATTTT | CASSQERITGIGVEGNQPQHF
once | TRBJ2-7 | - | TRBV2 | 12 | TGTGCCAGCCGGGACCGCGCTTACGAGCAGTACTTC | CASRDRAYEQYF
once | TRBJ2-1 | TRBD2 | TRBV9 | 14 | TGTGCCAGCAGCGTAGGGACTAGCGGGTATGAGCAGTTCTTC | CASSVGTSGYEQFF
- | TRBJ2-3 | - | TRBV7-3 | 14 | TGTGCCAGCAGCTTATGGGGTCTCTCAGATACGCAGTATTTT | CASSLWGLSDTQYF
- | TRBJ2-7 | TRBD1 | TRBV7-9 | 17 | TGTGCCAGCAGCCGGCCGGGACAGGGGGTCGGTTCCTACGAGCAGTACTTC | CASSRPGQGVGSYEQYF
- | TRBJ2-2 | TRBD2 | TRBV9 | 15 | TGTGCCAGCAGCGTTTCCCTAGCGGGGTCCGGGGAGCTGTTTTTT | CASSVSLAGSGELFF
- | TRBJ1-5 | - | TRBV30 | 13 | TGTGCCTGGAGGGCCGCGGGCAACCAGCCCCAGCATTTT | CAWRAAGNQPQHF
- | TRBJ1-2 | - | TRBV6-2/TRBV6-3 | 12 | TGTGCCAGCAGTTCTATTAACTATGGCTACACCTTC | CASSSINYGYTF
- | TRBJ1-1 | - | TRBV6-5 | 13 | TGTGCCAGCAAAGTTTGGAAGAACACTGAAGCTTTCTTT | CASKVWKNTEAFF
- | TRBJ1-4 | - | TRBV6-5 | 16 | TGTGCCAGCAGTTTTGAGGGTTTCGCAACTAATGAAAAACTGTTTTTT | CASSFEGFATNEKLFF
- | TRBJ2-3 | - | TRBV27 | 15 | TGTGCCAGCAGTTCAACAGGAACTAGCACAGATACGCAGTATTTT | CASSSTGTSTDTQYF
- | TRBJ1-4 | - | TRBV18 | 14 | TGTGCCAGCTCACCTCAGGAAAAGGGTGAAAAACTGTTTTTT | CASSPQEKGEKLFF
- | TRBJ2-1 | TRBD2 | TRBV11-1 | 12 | TGTGCCAGCAGCGAGGCCGGGACTAGTAGGCTCTTC | CASSEAGTSRLF
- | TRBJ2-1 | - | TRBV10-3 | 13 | TGTGCCACAAATGGGCGTAGGTACAATGAGCAGTTCTTC | CATNGRRYNEQFF
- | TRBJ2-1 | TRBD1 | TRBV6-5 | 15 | TGTGCCAGCAGTTCACGTGGACAGGGTCTCCATGAGCAGTTCTTC | CASSSRGQGLHEQFF
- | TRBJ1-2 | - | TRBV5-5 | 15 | TGTGCCAGCAGCCAAATCGGCCAGGGATCCTATGGCTACACCTTC | CASSQIGQGSYGYTF
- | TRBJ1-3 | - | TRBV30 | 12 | TGTGCCTGGAGTGTGAGCGGAAACACCATATATTTT | CAWSVSGNTIYF
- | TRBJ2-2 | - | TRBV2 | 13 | TGTGCCAGCAATCCCAGGGAAGCCGGGGAGCTGTTTTTT | CASNPREAGELFF
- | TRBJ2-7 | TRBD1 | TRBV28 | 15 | TGTGCCAGCAGTTTAGTAGGGACAGGGGACTACGAGCAGTACTTC | CASSLVGTGDYEQYF
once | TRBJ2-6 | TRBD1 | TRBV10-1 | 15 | TGCGCCAGGACAGGGATTGTTAGGGGGGCCAACGTCCTGACTTTC | CARTGIVRGANVLTF
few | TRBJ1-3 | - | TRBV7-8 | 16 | TGTGCCAGCAGCTTAGGGTGGGGGTCGGCTGGAAACACCATATATTTT | CASSLGWGSAGNTIYF
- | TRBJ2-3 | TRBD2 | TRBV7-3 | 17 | TGTGCCAGCAGCCTACCGACTAGCGGGGCTAGCACAGATACGCAGTATTTT | CASSLPTSGASTDTQYF
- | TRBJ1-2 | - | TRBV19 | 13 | TGTGCCAGTAGTATCACCTGGCAGGGAGGCTACACCTTC | CASSITWQGGYTF
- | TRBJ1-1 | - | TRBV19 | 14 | TGTGCCAGTCAACATCCCGGGGGGAACACTGAAGCTTTCTTT | CASQHPGGNTEAFF
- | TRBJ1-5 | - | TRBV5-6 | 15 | TGTGCCAGCAGCTTGGGGGGTTCTAGCAATCAGCCCCAGCATTTT | CASSLGGSSNQPQHF
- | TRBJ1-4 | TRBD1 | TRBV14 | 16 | TGTGCCAGCAGCCAAGGACAGGGGGCAACTAATGAAAAACTGTTTTTT | CASSQGQGATNEKLFF
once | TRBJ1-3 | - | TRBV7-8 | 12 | TGTGCCAGCAGCTTATTCGGAAACACCATATATTTT | CASSLFGNTIYF
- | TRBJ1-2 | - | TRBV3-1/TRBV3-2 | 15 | TGTGCCAGCAGCCAAGAAATACAGTCCACCTATGGCTACACCTTC | CASSQEIQSTYGYTF
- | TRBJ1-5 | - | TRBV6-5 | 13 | TGTGCCAGCCTTTACAGGGAGCAACAGCCCCAGCATTTT | CASLYREQQPQHF
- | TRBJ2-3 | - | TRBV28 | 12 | TGTGCCAGCGGGGGAAGCACAGATACGCAGTATTTT | CASGGSTDTQYF
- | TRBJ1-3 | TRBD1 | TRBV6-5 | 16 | TGTGCCAGCAGTTCCGGACAGGGGAGCTCTGGAAACACCATATATTTT | CASSSGQGSSGNTIYF
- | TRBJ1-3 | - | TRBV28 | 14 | TGTGCCAGCACCATTCAAACGGGAGGAAACACCATATATTTT | CASTIQTGGNTIYF
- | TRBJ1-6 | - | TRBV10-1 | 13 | TGCGCCAGCAGTGAGTCGGGCAATTCACCCCTCCACTTT | CASSESGNSPLHF
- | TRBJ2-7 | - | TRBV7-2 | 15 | TGTGCCAGCAGCTCCGCGGGCGCGGGGTCCAACGAGCAGTACTTC | CASSSAGAGSNEQYF
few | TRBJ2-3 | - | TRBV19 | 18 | TGTGCCAGTAGTACGTACGTGCGGGCCTACACTTCCACAGATACGCAGTATTTT | CASSTYVRAYTSTDTQYF